This passage covers 2 T cell receptor beta chains from one sample sequenced in a study of blood T cell repertoires in COVID-19. Sequencing used immunoSEQ multiplex PCR; TCRdb keeps in-frame clones, though not all of them. The sample contains approximately 300,000 clones, approximately 87% of which appear only once. The sequenced material came from PBMCs or T cells enriched from blood (not recorded which). These receptors were obtained from a woman aged 25 to 39 who had recovered from COVID-19.

This chain links TRBV19 with TRBJ1-6; 7 positions agree with TRBD1. Germline V lookup: CDR1 LNHDA, CDR2 SQIVND (reference sequence). The J segment lost 6 bases and the V segment lost 5 bases, leaving 1 base of the junction unmatched. CDR3 size: 13 residues. For the CDR3, the DNA is TGTGCCAGTAGTGGGACAGTTAATTCACCCCTCCACTTT. This sequence encodes CASSGTVNSPLHF.

The V call is TRBV5-4, the J call TRBJ2-7, with 7 positions matching TRBD2. From germline, CDR1 is SGHNT and CDR2 YYREEE (reference sequence). The CDR3 has 15 amino acids. The junction had 8 bases not matched to a gene; V was cut back by 1 base and J by 4 bases. The CDR3 bases are TGTGCCAGCAGCTTGAGCGGCGGGGGTAGGTACGAGCAGTACTTC. Its protein is CASSLSGGGRYEQYF.